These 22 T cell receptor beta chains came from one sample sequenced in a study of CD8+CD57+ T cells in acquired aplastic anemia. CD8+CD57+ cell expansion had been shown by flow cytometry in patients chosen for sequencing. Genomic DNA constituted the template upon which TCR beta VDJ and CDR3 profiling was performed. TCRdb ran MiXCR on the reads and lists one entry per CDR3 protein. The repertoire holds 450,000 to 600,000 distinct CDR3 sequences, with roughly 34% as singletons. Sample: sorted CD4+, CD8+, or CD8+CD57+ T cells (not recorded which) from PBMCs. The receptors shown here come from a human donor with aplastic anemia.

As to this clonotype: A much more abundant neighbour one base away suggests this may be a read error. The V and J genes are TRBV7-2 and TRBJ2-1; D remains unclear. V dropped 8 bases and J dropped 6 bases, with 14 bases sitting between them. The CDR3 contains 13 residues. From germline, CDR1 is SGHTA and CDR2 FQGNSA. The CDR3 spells CASGRPGPNEQFF. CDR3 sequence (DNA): TGTGCCAGCGGCCGACCGGGCCCCAATGAGCAGTTCTTC.

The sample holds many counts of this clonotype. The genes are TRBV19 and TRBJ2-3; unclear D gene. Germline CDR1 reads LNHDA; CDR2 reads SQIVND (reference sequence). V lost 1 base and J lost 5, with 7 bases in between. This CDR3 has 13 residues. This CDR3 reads CASSIASGDTQYF. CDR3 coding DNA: TGTGCCAGTAGTATAGCTTCAGGAGATACGCAGTATTTT.

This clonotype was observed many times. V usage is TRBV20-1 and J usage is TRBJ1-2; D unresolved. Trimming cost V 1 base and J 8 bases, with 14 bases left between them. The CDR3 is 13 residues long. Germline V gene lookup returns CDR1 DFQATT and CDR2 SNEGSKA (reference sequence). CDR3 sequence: CSARVLGSEGYTF. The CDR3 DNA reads TGCAGTGCTAGAGTGCTGGGGAGTGAGGGCTACACCTTC.

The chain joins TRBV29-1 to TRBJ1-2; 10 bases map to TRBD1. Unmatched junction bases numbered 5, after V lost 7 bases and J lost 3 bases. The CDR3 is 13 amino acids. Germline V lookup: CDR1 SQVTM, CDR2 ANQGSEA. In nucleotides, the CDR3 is TGCAGCGGTACGGACAGGGGGGACTATGGCTACACCTTC. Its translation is CSGTDRGDYGYTF.

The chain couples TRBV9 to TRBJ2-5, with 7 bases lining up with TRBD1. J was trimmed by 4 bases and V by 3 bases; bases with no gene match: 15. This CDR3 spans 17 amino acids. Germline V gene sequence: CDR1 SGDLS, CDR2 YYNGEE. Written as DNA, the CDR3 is TGTGCCAGCAGCGCGCCTTACGGGACAGAAACCCCAGAGACCCAGTACTTC. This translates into CASSAPYGTETPETQYF. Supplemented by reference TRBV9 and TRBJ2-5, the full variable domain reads DSGVTQTPKHLITATGQRVTLRCSPRSGDLSVYWYQQSLDQGLQFLIQYYNGEERAKGNILERFSAQQFPDLHSELNLSSLELGDSALYFCASSAPYGTETPETQYFGPGTRLLVL.

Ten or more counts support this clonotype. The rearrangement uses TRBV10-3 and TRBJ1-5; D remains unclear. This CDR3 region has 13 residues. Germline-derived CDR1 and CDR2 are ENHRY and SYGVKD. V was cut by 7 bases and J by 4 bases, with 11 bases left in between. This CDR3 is CAITTDLNQPQHF. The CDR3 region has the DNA TGTGCCATCACTACGGATCTTAATCAGCCCCAGCATTTT.

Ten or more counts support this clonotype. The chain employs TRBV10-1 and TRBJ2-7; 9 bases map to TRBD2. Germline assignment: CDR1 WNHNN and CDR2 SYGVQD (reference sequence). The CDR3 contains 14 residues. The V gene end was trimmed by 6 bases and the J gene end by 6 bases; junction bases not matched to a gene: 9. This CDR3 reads CASSLAGVPSEQYF. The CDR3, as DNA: TGCGCCAGCAGCTTAGCGGGAGTACCCTCCGAGCAGTACTTC.

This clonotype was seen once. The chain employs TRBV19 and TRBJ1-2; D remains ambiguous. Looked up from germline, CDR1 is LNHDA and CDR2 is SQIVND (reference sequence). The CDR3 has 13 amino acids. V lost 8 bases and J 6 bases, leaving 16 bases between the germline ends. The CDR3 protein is CASGGVGSNGYTF. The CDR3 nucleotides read TGTGCCAGTGGCGGTGTTGGTAGCAATGGCTACACCTTC.

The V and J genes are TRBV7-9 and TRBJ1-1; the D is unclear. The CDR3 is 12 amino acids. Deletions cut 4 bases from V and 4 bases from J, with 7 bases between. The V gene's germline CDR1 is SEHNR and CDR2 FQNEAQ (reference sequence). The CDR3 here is CASSSMLTEAFF. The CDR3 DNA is TGTGCCAGCAGCTCCATGCTCACTGAAGCTTTCTTT. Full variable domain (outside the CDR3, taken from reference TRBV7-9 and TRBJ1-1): DTGVSQNPRHKITKRGQNVTFRCDPISEHNRLYWYRQTLGQGPEFLTYFQNEAQLEKSRLLSDRFSAERPKGSFSTLEIQRTEQGDSAMYLCASSSMLTEAFFGQGTRLTVV.

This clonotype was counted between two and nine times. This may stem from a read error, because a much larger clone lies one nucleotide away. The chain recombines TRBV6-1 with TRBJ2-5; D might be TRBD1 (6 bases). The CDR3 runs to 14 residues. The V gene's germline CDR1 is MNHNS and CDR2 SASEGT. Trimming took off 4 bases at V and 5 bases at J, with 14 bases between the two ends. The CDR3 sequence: CASSGAPGEETQYF. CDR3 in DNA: TGTGCCAGCAGTGGGGCACCAGGGGAGGAGACCCAGTACTTC.

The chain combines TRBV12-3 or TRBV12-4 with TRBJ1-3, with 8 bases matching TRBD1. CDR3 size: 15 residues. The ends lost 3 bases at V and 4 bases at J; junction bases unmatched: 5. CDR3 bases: TGTGCCAGCAGTTTCGGGTCAGGGGGCGGAAACACCATATATTTT. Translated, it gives CASSFGSGGGNTIYF.

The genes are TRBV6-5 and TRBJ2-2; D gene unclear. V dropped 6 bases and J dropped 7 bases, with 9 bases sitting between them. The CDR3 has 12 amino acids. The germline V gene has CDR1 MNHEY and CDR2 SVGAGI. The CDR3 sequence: CASSYTIGELFF. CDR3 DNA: TGTGCCAGCAGCTACACAATCGGGGAGCTGTTTTTT.

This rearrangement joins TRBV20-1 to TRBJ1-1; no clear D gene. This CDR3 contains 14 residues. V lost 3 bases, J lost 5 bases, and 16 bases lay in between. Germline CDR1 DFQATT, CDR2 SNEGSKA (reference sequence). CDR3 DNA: TGCAGTGCTAGTCCTTCTAGCGGCGGGACTGAAGCTTTCTTT. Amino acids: CSASPSSGGTEAFF.

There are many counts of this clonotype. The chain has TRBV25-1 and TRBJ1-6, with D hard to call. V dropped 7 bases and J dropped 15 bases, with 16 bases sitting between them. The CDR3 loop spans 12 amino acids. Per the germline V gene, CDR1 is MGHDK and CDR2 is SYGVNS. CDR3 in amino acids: CASTHAGERLHF. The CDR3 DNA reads TGTGCCAGCACCCACGCTGGGGAGCGCCTCCACTTT.

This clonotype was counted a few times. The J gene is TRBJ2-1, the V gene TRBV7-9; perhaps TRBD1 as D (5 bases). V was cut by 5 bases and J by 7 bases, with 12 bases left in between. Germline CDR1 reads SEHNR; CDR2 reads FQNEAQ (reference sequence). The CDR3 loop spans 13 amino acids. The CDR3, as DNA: TGTGCCAGCAGCCTGGCCCCAGGGAATGAGCAGTTCTTC. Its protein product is CASSLAPGNEQFF.

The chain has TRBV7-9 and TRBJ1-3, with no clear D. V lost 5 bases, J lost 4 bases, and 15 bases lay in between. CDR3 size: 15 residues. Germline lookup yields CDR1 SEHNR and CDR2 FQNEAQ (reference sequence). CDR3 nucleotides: TGTGCCAGCAGCCCGTTCCTTCCTGCCGGAAACACCATATATTTT. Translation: CASSPFLPAGNTIYF.

The CDR3 bases are TGTGCCAGCAGCAGGCCACCCGTTGAGACCCAGTACTTC. Its protein is CASSRPPVETQYF. The chain is built from TRBV7-9 and TRBJ2-5; D gene uncertain. This CDR3 has 13 residues. V was cut by 5 bases and J by 5 bases, with 12 bases left in between. From germline, CDR1 is SEHNR and CDR2 FQNEAQ (reference sequence).

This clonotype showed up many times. CDR3 sequence: CASSLPGQGSHEQYF. The CDR3 nucleotides are TGTGCCAGTAGCCTCCCCGGACAGGGGAGCCACGAGCAGTACTTC. V gene TRBV19 combines with J gene TRBJ2-7; 9 bases line up with TRBD1. The CDR3 sequence is 15 residues long. The trim removed 6 bases at V and 5 bases at J, leaving 11 bases unmatched. The germline V gene has CDR1 LNHDA and CDR2 SQIVND (reference sequence).

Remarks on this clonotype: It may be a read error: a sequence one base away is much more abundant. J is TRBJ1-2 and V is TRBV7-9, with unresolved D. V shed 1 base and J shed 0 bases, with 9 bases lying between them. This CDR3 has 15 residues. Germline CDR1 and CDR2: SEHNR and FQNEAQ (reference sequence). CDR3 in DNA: TGTGCCAGCAGCTTAGGCGGGGAGCCTAACTATGGCTACACCTTC. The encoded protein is CASSLGGEPNYGYTF.

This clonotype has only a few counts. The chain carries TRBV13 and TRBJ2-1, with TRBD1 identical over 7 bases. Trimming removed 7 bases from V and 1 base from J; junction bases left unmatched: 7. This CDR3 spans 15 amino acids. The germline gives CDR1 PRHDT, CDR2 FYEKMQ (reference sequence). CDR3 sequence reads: CASTQRQGSYNEQFF. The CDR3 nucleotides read TGTGCCAGCACCCAAAGACAGGGTTCCTACAATGAGCAGTTCTTC.

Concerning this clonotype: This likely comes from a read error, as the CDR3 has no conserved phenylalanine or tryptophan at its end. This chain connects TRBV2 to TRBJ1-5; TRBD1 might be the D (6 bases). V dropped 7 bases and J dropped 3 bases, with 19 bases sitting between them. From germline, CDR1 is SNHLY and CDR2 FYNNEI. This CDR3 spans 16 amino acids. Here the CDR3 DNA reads TGTGCCAGCACCGCGGGGGACATTGACCTCAATCAGCCCCAGCATTCT. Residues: CASTAGDIDLNQPQHS.

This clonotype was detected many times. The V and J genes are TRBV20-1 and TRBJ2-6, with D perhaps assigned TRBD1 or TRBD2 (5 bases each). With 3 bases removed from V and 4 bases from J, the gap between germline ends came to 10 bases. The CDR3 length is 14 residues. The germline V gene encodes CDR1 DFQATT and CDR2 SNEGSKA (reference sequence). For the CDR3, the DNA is TGCAGTGCTAGCAGGGCTAGCGGGGCCAACGTCCTGACTTTC. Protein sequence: CSASRASGANVLTF.